What follows are 5 T cell receptor beta chains derived from one specimen sequenced in a study of T-cell memory formation after mild COVID-19. TCRdb re-called the 5' RACE reads through MiXCR, storing one row per CDR3 protein. In the table there are around 45,000 distinct CDR3 sequences, 7.5% to 10% of which are singletons. Sequenced: PBMCs or a T cell subset sorted from them (not recorded which). Receptors originate from an adult woman who had mild COVID-19 (a few samples of this study predate the infection). Cell type and time point are not known.

The chain recombines TRBV18 with TRBJ1-3, with TRBD1 identical over 8 bases. Trimming removed 3 bases from V and 4 bases from J; junction bases left unmatched: 8. The germline V gene has CDR1 KGHSH and CDR2 LQKENI. The CDR3 is made up of 16 amino acids. The CDR3 sequence is CASSPSTGGAGNTIYF. CDR3 DNA sequence: TGTGCCAGCTCACCCTCAACAGGGGGTGCCGGAAACACCATATATTTT.

In this sample, this clonotype turned up many times. The rearrangement links TRBV15 to TRBJ2-3; no clear D gene. This CDR3 has 16 residues. Between the trimmed V and J ends, which lost 1 base and 0 bases, there was a span of 11 bases. The germline V gene encodes CDR1 LNHNV and CDR2 YYDKDF (reference sequence). CDR3 DNA sequence: TGTGCCACCAGCAGAGGCAGACATGCTAGCACAGATACGCAGTATTTT. Its translation is CATSRGRHASTDTQYF.

This clonotype occurred a few times. The chain has TRBV7-6 and TRBJ1-5; D call uncertain. The CDR3 contains 13 residues. V lost 5 bases to trimming and J lost 6 bases, with 11 bases between them. The germline CDR1 and CDR2 sequences are SGHVS and FNYEAQ. The DNA for the CDR3 is TGTGCCAGCAGCCCCAATCATCCTCAGCCCCAGCATTTT. Protein product: CASSPNHPQPQHF.

This clonotype was counted a few times. Here the CDR3 omits its conserved ending phenylalanine or tryptophan, so a read error is the likely source. The chain couples TRBV11-2 to TRBJ1-5; TRBD1 matches at 10 bases. The CDR3 totals 17 residues. Germline CDR1 is SGHAT and CDR2 is FQNNGV. Trimming took 1 base from V and 6 from J; bases not matched to a gene: 9. The CDR3 DNA is TGTGCCAGCAGCTTAGGCGAGGCGGGACAGGGGTTTCAGCCCCAGCATATT. Protein product: CASSLGEAGQGFQPQHI.

In this sample, this clonotype turned up a few times. The chain carries TRBV3-1 and TRBJ2-7; TRBD1 aligns across 10 bases. Trimming took 5 bases from V and 3 from J; bases not matched to a gene: 7. The CDR3 consists of 15 residues. Germline V CDR1 and CDR2: LGHDT, YNNKEL (reference sequence). CDR3 sequence (DNA): TGTGCCAGCAGCTTCGGGACAGGGGCCGGCTACGAGCAGTACTTC. It specifies CASSFGTGAGYEQYF.